This TCR beta chain was retrieved from a study of T cells in Graves' hyperthyroidism and ophthalmopathy. Study-wide results and limits: Most thyroid-expanded clonotypes above 0.001 were also found in blood.

This clonotype was seen many times. Its specificity is not known. RNA transcripts were the template for amplifying TCR beta CDR3 regions. With the HTBI primer set, the TCR CDR3 went through a first round of RT-PCR. In TCRdb, the multiplex PCR reads were re-called with MiXCR into one record per CDR3 protein. The table includes a few hundred thousand distinct CDR3 sequences, about a sixth detected once. V shed 10 bases and J shed 4 bases, with 24 bases lying between them. Germline-derived CDR1 and CDR2 are SGHDT and YYEEEE. This CDR3 contains 16 residues. Patients aged 18 to 65 had newly diagnosed hyperthyroidism that had lasted under 2 months. Reasons for excluding patients were uncontrolled infection, other autoimmune disease, pregnancy or lactation.

The TCR comes from a woman under 40 with Graves' hyperthyroidism. Sample: blood. The chain combines TRBV5-6 with TRBJ1-5, with D possibly TRBD1 on 6 matching bases. The CDR3 DNA reads as TGTGCCTGCCAGGGGCGTGGAGAACCGTGGAATCAGCCCCAGCATTTT. Amino acid sequence: CACQGRGEPWNQPQHF.